Presented here are 32 T cell receptor beta chains from one specimen sequenced in a study of identical twins. TCRdb reprocessed the 5' RACE reads with MiXCR, giving one entry per CDR3 protein. The data show about 690,000 distinct CDR3 sequences, 5.5% to 6.5% seen once. Sequencing used naive T cells sorted from blood. The source of these receptors is a man aged 18 to 29 in good health.

The table lists this clonotype with many counts. The chain employs TRBV7-9 and TRBJ1-6; D remains unclear. Trimming took off 1 base at V and 5 bases at J, with 6 bases between the two ends. Germline CDR1 is SEHNR and CDR2 is FQNEAQ (reference sequence). The CDR3 spans 14 residues. DNA of the CDR3: TGTGCCAGCAGCTTAGATCCAGATAATTCACCCCTCCACTTT. Translation: CASSLDPDNSPLHF.

The sample holds a few counts of this clonotype. The chain has TRBV12-3 or TRBV12-4 and TRBJ2-1, with TRBD2 identical over 8 bases. This CDR3 has 15 residues. V dropped 3 bases and J dropped 15; count of bases not matched to a gene: 16. The CDR3 sequence: CASSFRLGSGRGPFF. CDR3 DNA sequence: TGTGCCAGCAGTTTCCGTCTGGGAAGCGGGAGAGGCCCGTTCTTC.

This clonotype came up a few times. The chain has TRBV7-2 and TRBJ2-5; the D gene is possibly TRBD1 (6 bases). The ends were cut back, 3 bases at V and 1 base at J, with 12 bases in the middle. The CDR3 contains 15 residues. The V gene's germline CDR1 is SGHTA and CDR2 FQGNSA. CDR3: CASSFLGQFQETQYF. The CDR3 DNA is TGTGCCAGCAGCTTTCTCGGACAGTTCCAAGAGACCCAGTACTTC.

This clonotype was detected many times. The chain employs TRBV18 and TRBJ2-1; D is ambiguous. Between the trimmed V and J ends, which lost 1 base and 5 bases, there was a span of 12 bases. The germline V gene has CDR1 KGHSH and CDR2 LQKENI. The CDR3 spans 15 residues. CDR3 sequence (DNA): TGTGCCAGCTCACCACAAAATGTTGGGGACAATGAGCAGTTCTTC. Protein: CASSPQNVGDNEQFF. Filled out from reference TRBV18 and TRBJ2-1, the complete variable domain reads NAGVMQNPRHLVRRRGQEARLRCSPMKGHSHVYWYRQLPEEGLKFMVYLQKENIIDESGMPKERFSAEFPKEGPSILRIQQVVRGDSAAYFCASSPQNVGDNEQFFGPGTRLTVL.

V gene TRBV29-1 combines with J gene TRBJ2-3; D is perhaps TRBD1 or TRBD2 (5 bases each). V lost 1 base and J 2 bases, leaving 13 bases between the germline ends. The CDR3 is made up of 15 amino acids. Per the germline V gene, CDR1 is SQVTM and CDR2 is ANQGSEA. The CDR3 loop reads CSVEGRQGVTDTQYF. CDR3 in DNA: TGCAGCGTTGAAGGGAGGCAGGGAGTCACAGATACGCAGTATTTT.

The V call is TRBV6-5, the J call TRBJ2-1, with D perhaps TRBD2 (5 bases). Trimming took 2 bases from V and 6 from J, leaving 14 bases between them. Germline V gene sequence: CDR1 MNHEY, CDR2 SVGAGI. This CDR3 is built from 15 residues. Here the CDR3 DNA reads TGTGCCAGCAGTTACACTTCACGGGGTTCCAATGAGCAGTTCTTC. Amino acids: CASSYTSRGSNEQFF.

Ten or more counts support this clonotype. J is TRBJ2-7 and V is TRBV15; 7 bases match TRBD2. Germline V gene sequence: CDR1 LNHNV, CDR2 YYDKDF (reference sequence). CDR3 length equals 14 residues. The CDR3 loop is CATSREDDTGGQVV. The DNA for the CDR3 is TGTGCCACCAGCAGAGAAGATGATACGGGGGGTCAGGTCGTC.

This clonotype was observed a few times. The chain uses TRBV11-2 and TRBJ2-1; D unresolved. V shed 5 bases and J shed 3 bases, with 11 bases lying between them. The CDR3 is 14 amino acids. The V gene's germline CDR1 is SGHAT and CDR2 FQNNGV. The chain's CDR3 is CASSPPRDYNEQFF. For the CDR3, the DNA is TGTGCCAGCAGCCCCCCCCGCGACTACAATGAGCAGTTCTTC.

This clonotype has at least ten counts. The V call is TRBV29-1, the J call TRBJ2-4, with 7 bases aligning to TRBD1. The V gene's germline CDR1 is SQVTM and CDR2 ANQGSEA. The CDR3 extends over 14 amino acids. V lost 7 bases and J lost 1; bases outside the gene matches: 7. The CDR3 region is CSALNRGAKNIQYF. The CDR3 nucleotides are TGCAGCGCCCTAAACAGGGGCGCCAAAAACATTCAGTACTTC.

The V call is TRBV29-1, the J call TRBJ2-1; 8 nucleotides align to TRBD2. V trimming: 0 bases; J trimming: 3 bases; junction bases outside the gene matches: 7. The CDR3 is 16 amino acids. Germline CDR1 and CDR2: SQVTM and ANQGSEA. CDR3 region: CSVEDIGTSRYNEQFF. CDR3 nucleotide sequence: TGCAGCGTTGAAGATATAGGGACTAGTCGCTACAATGAGCAGTTCTTC.

This clonotype was counted many times. This chain links TRBV7-2 with TRBJ2-5; 8 positions match TRBD1. The trim removed 0 bases at V and 5 bases at J, leaving 5 bases unmatched. The CDR3 runs to 15 residues. The germline gives CDR1 SGHTA, CDR2 FQGNSA. The CDR3: CASSLAGQGAETQYF. CDR3 DNA sequence: TGTGCCAGCAGCTTAGCCGGTCAGGGGGCGGAGACCCAGTACTTC.

This clonotype was recorded at least ten times. The chain employs TRBV20-1 and TRBJ2-3; D not resolved. From germline, CDR1 is DFQATT and CDR2 SNEGSKA (reference sequence). V dropped 7 bases and J dropped 6 bases, with 11 bases sitting between them. The length of the CDR3 is 11 residues. Here the CDR3 DNA reads TGCAGTGGTGGAAAGCCGGATACGCAGTATTTT. Its protein product is CSGGKPDTQYF.

The chain recombines TRBV4-2 with TRBJ2-4, with D maybe TRBD1 (7 bases). This CDR3 spans 17 amino acids. The ends were cut back, 2 bases at V and 6 bases at J, with 20 bases in the middle. Germline values: CDR1 LGHNA, CDR2 YNFKEQ. The CDR3 reads CASSQRRDSEEGNIQYF. The CDR3 region has the DNA TGTGCCAGCAGCCAACGACGGGACAGCGAGGAGGGAAACATTCAGTACTTC.

This clonotype was recorded many times. One base away lies a much larger clone, so this may be a sequencing read error. The J gene is TRBJ2-1, the V gene TRBV29-1; D is possibly TRBD2 (6 bases). The CDR3 has 13 residues. Looked up from germline, CDR1 is SQVTM and CDR2 is ANQGSEA. V was clipped by 4 bases and J by 0 bases, with 7 bases between them. The DNA of the CDR3 is TGCAGCGTTGGCGGGATCTCCTACAATGAGCAGTTCTTC. This codes for CSVGGISYNEQFF.

J is TRBJ1-2 and V is TRBV11-2; 11 bases are a match to TRBD1. Per germline, CDR1 SGHAT and CDR2 FQNNGV. Losses at the gene ends were 5 bases for V and 7 bases for J; bases not matched to a gene: 12. The CDR3 sequence is 16 residues long. The CDR3 protein is CASSEEVGTGGSGYTF. The CDR3 DNA sequence: TGTGCCAGCAGCGAGGAGGTGGGGACAGGGGGGTCTGGCTACACCTTC. The entire variable domain, with the rest obtained from reference TRBV11-2 and TRBJ1-2, is as follows: EAGVAQSPRYKIIEKRQSVAFWCNPISGHATLYWYQQILGQGPKLLIQFQNNGVVDDSQLPKDRFSAERLKGVDSTLKIQPAKLEDSAVYLCASSEEVGTGGSGYTFGSGTRLTVV.

This clonotype was detected ten times or more. The chain recombines TRBV10-3 with TRBJ2-5; either TRBD1 or TRBD2 may fit D (9 bases each). The germline gives CDR1 ENHRY, CDR2 SYGVKD. This CDR3 has 13 amino acids. Trimming pared 7 bases from V and 5 bases from J, leaving 14 bases between. CDR3 nucleotide sequence: TGTGCCATCACTAGCGGGACAGGGGAGACCCAGTACTTC. Translation: CAITSGTGETQYF.

Only a few counts were recorded for this clonotype. CDR3 coding DNA: TGCGCCAGCAGCTTGAGGCAGGGGGCGCGGAACACTGAAGCTTTCTTT. This encodes CASSLRQGARNTEAFF. The genes are TRBV5-1 and TRBJ1-1; 8 bases are a match to TRBD1. The CDR3 length is 16 residues. Germline-derived CDR1 and CDR2 are SGHRS and YFSETQ. V shed 1 base, J shed 1 base, and the junction held 6 bases outside the gene matches.

A note on this clonotype: A much larger clone sits a single nucleotide away, making a read error possible. The chain joins TRBV10-3 to TRBJ2-1, with TRBD2 matching over 7 bases. The CDR3 is made up of 16 amino acids. The germline V gene encodes CDR1 ENHRY and CDR2 SYGVKD. The CDR3 DNA reads as TGTGGCATCAGTGAGGGGAGGGCTGGGATTTACAATGAGCAGTTCTTC. It translates to CGISEGRAGIYNEQFF.

This clonotype has ten or more counts. CDR3 residues: CASRTMWEERDTQYF. The CDR3 DNA reads TGTGCCAGCAGGACTATGTGGGAGGAAAGAGATACGCAGTATTTT. This chain uses TRBV6-1 with TRBJ2-3; D possibly corresponds to TRBD2 (6 bases). This CDR3 has 15 amino acids. Germline CDR1 reads MNHNS; CDR2 reads SASEGT. V lost 6 bases and J lost 5, with 18 bases in between.

This clonotype has more than one count but fewer than ten. The CDR3, as DNA: TGCGCCAGCAGCCTGCGGGGACAGTCGGGCACCGGGGAGCTGTTTTTT. Translation gives CASSLRGQSGTGELFF. V gene TRBV5-1 combines with J gene TRBJ2-2; D is perhaps TRBD1 (7 bases). The CDR3 sequence is 16 residues long. V lost 4 bases and J 4 bases, leaving 17 bases between the germline ends. CDR1 is SGHRS, CDR2 YFSETQ, per germline.

The chain's CDR3 is CASSVGTGDETQYF. Written as DNA, the CDR3 is TGTGCCAGCAGCGTAGGGACAGGGGACGAGACCCAGTACTTC. This chain joins TRBV7-8 and TRBJ2-5; the match to TRBD1 covers 10 bases. Per germline, CDR1 SGHVS and CDR2 FQNEAQ. Unmatched junction bases numbered 5, after V lost 5 bases and J lost 5 bases. The CDR3 has 14 residues.

This rearrangement joins TRBV15 to TRBJ2-7; D not certain. Germline assignment: CDR1 LNHNV and CDR2 YYDKDF (reference sequence). Trimming left V 0 bases short and J 6 bases short, with 6 bases between. This CDR3 is 12 amino acids long. This CDR3 is CATSREKGEQYF. CDR3 nucleotide sequence: TGTGCCACCAGCAGAGAAAAGGGCGAGCAGTACTTC.

With respect to this clonotype: The CDR3 end shows no conserved phenylalanine or tryptophan, and so a read error is likely. The J gene is TRBJ1-1, the V gene TRBV4-1, with D maybe TRBD1 (6 bases). Germline V gene data show CDR1 as MGHRA and CDR2 as YSYEKL. Trimming removed 8 bases from V and 5 bases from J, with 15 bases in between. The CDR3 spans 13 residues. CDR3 bases: TGCGCCAGCCGCCCAGGGGATTGGACTGAAGCTTTCCTT. This gives the protein CASRPGDWTEAFL.

The V and J genes are TRBV7-8 and TRBJ2-2, with a weak D call TRBD2 (6 bases). This CDR3 is 16 amino acids long. V lost 0 bases to trimming and J lost 4 bases, with 12 bases between them. Germline V lookup: CDR1 SGHVS, CDR2 FQNEAQ. CDR3 coding DNA: TGTGCCAGCAGCTTAGCGCGGGGTCTACCCACCGGGGAGCTGTTTTTT. This sequence encodes CASSLARGLPTGELFF.

This clonotype turned up a few times. The gene calls are TRBV7-3 and TRBJ2-3; 10 bases align to TRBD1. V lost 5 bases and J lost 4; bases outside the gene matches: 6. This CDR3 comprises 15 residues. Germline V lookup: CDR1 SGHTA, CDR2 FQGTGA. The DNA for the CDR3 is TGTGCCAGCAGCCGGACAGGGGGTGGTCCAGATACGCAGTATTTT. Its protein is CASSRTGGGPDTQYF.

This clonotype was seen a few times. V usage is TRBV6-2 or TRBV6-3 and J usage is TRBJ2-3, with TRBD1 as a possible D gene (5 bases). CDR1 and CDR2 from the germline V gene are MNHEY and SVGEGT. Trimming took 8 bases from V and 2 from J, leaving 11 bases between them. This CDR3 contains 13 residues. The CDR3 protein is CASLDSLTDTQYF. Here the CDR3 DNA reads TGTGCCAGCCTCGACAGCCTCACAGATACGCAGTATTTT.

This clonotype was counted ten times or more. The rearrangement uses TRBV20-1 and TRBJ2-3; unclear D gene. The CDR3 has 14 residues. V shed 0 bases and J shed 5 bases, with 12 bases lying between them. Germline CDR1 and CDR2: DFQATT and SNEGSKA (reference sequence). This CDR3 reads CSARESALKDTQYF. The CDR3 DNA reads TGCAGTGCTAGAGAGTCAGCGTTAAAAGATACGCAGTATTTT.

The J gene is TRBJ2-7, the V gene TRBV27; the D gene could be TRBD1 or TRBD2 (5 bases each). The V gene lost 4 bases and the J gene lost 0 bases, with 10 bases spanning the gap. CDR3 length: 14 residues. The germline V gene encodes CDR1 MNHEY and CDR2 SMNVEV (reference sequence). The CDR3 is CASSSLGDSYEQYV. CDR3 nucleotide sequence: TGTGCCAGCAGTTCCCTGGGGGACTCCTACGAGCAGTACGTC.

This chain links TRBV5-1 with TRBJ2-7; 7 nucleotides align to TRBD2. The CDR3 extends over 14 amino acids. CDR1 is SGHRS, CDR2 YFSETQ, per germline. V lost 5 bases, J lost 5 bases, and 10 bases stayed unmatched. CDR3 bases: TGCGCCAGCAGGGCTCCGGGACTAATCGACGAGCAGTACTTC. Translation gives CASRAPGLIDEQYF.

This chain uses TRBV18 with TRBJ1-6; tentatively, D is TRBD1 (5 bases). The CDR3 extends over 15 amino acids. The V and J ends lost 1 base and 9 bases respectively, with 13 bases between them. Germline V gives CDR1 KGHSH, CDR2 LQKENI. The CDR3 DNA reads as TGTGCCAGCTCACCACAGTCAGGGAACGCTTCACCCCTCCACTTT. This gives the protein CASSPQSGNASPLHF.

This chain connects TRBV28 to TRBJ2-7; D may be TRBD1 (6 bases). Germline CDR1 is MDHEN and CDR2 is SYDVKM. The CDR3 is made up of 17 amino acids. V lost 6 bases, J lost 0 bases, and 21 bases lay in between. The CDR3 region has the DNA TGTGCCAGCAGCTCAGCTGGGGGCTCACTCGGCTCCTACGAGCAGTACTTC. The encoded protein is CASSSAGGSLGSYEQYF. Variable domain in full (rest from reference TRBV28 and TRBJ2-7): DVKVTQSSRYLVKRTGEKVFLECVQDMDHENMFWYRQDPGLGLRLIYFSYDVKMKEKGDIPEGYSVSREKKERFSLILESASTNQTSMYLCASSSAGGSLGSYEQYFGPGTRLTVT.

This clonotype showed up many times. The DNA for the CDR3 is TGTGCCTGCGGAATGTCAGAGACCCAGTACTTC. Its translation is CACGMSETQYF. This chain joins TRBV24-1 and TRBJ2-5; D call uncertain. This CDR3 is 11 amino acids long. Germline V gene data show CDR1 as KGHDR and CDR2 as SFDVKD. The germline V and J ends were trimmed by 12 bases and 4 bases, with 11 bases remaining between them.